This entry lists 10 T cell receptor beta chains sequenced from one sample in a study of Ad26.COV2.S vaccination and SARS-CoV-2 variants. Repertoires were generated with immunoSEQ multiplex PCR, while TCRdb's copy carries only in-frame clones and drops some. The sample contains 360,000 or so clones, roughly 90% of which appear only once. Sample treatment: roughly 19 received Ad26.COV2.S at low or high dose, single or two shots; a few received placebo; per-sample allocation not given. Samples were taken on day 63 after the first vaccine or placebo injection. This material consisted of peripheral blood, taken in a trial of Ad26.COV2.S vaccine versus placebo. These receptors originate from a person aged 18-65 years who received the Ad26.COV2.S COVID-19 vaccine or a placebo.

As DNA, the CDR3 is TGTGCCAGCAGCTCCGACAGGGGAGACTACAATGAGCAGTTCTTC. This codes for CASSSDRGDYNEQFF. The gene calls are TRBV7-9 and TRBJ2-1, with 8 bases aligning to TRBD1. The CDR3 length is 15 residues. With V trimmed by 4 bases and J by 3 bases, 5 bases remained unmatched. Germline CDR1 reads SEHNR; CDR2 reads FQNEAQ (reference sequence).

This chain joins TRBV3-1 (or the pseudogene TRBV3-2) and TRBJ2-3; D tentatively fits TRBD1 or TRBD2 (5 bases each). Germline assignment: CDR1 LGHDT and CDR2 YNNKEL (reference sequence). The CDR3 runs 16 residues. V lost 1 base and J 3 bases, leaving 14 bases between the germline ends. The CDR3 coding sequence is TGTGCCAGCAGCCAAGCCGGGACGAGTGGGACAGATACGCAGTATTTT. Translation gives CASSQAGTSGTDTQYF.

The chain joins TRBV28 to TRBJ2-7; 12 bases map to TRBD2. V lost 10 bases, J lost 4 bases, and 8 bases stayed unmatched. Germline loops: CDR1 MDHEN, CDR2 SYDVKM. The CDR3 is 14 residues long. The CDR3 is CATEGLAGGYEQYF. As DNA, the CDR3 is TGTGCCACAGAGGGGCTAGCGGGAGGGTACGAGCAGTACTTC.

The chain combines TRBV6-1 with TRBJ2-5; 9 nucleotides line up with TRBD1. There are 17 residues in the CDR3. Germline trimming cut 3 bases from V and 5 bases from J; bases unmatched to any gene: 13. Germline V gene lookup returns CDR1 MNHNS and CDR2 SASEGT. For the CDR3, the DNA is TGTGCCAGCAGTGATTCCTTAGGAGGACAGGGGCAGGAGACCCAGTACTTC. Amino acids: CASSDSLGGQGQETQYF.

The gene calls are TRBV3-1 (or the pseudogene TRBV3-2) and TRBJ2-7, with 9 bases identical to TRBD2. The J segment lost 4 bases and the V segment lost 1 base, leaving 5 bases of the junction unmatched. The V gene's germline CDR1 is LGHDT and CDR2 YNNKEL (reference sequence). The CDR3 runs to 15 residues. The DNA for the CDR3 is TGTGCCAGCAGCCAAGGACTAGCGGATTTTTACGAGCAGTACTTC. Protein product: CASSQGLADFYEQYF.

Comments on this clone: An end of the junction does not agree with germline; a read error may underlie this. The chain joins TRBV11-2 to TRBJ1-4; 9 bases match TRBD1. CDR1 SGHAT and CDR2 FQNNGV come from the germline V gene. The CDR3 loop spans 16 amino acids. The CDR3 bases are TGTGCCAGCAGACGCCCGGGACAGGGTCACAAGGAAAAGCTGTTTTTT. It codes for CASRRPGQGHKEKLFF.

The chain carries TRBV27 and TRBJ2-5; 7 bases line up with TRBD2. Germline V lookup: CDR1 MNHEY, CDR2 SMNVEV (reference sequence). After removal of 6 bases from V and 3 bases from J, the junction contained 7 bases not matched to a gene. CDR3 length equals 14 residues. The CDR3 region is CASSLRAGEETQYF. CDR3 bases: TGTGCCAGCAGCCTAAGGGCGGGAGAAGAGACCCAGTACTTC.

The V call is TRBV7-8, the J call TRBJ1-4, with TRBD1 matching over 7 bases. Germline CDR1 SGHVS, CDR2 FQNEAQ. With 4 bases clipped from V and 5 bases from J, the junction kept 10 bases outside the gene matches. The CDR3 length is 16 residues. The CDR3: CASSSGYRGGNEKLFF. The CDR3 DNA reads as TGTGCCAGCAGCTCGGGGTACAGGGGAGGAAATGAAAAACTGTTTTTT.

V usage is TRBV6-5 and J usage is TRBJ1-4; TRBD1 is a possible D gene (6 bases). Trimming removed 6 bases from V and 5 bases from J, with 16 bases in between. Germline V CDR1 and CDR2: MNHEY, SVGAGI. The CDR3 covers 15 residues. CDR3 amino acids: CASRGWSGENEKLFF. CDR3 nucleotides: TGTGCCAGCAGAGGCTGGTCAGGGGAAAATGAAAAACTGTTTTTT.

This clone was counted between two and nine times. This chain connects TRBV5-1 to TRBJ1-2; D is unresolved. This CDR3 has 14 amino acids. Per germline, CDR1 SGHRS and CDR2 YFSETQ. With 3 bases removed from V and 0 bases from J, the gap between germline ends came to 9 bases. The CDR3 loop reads CASSSGITNYGYTF. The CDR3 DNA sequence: TGCGCCAGCAGCTCGGGGATAACTAACTATGGCTACACCTTC. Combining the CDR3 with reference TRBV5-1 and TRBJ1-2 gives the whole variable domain KAGVTQTPRYLIKTRGQQVTLSCSPISGHRSVSWYQQTPGQGLQFLFEYFSETQRNKGNFPGRFSGRQFSNSRSEMNVSTLELGDSALYLCASSSGITNYGYTFGSGTRLTVV.